This is a list of T cell receptor beta chains from one sample in a study of beta chain features in type 1 diabetes. Only in-frame clones appear in the TCRdb table, and some are missing; sequencing was by immunoSEQ multiplex PCR. The sample includes 250,000 to 300,000 clones, roughly 8% of them seen just once. The sample taken for sequencing was central memory CD4+ T cells from blood. Receptors were obtained from a woman under 30 in good health. The CDR3 runs from the conserved cysteine through the conserved F or W. A D gene is named only where the DNA matches it firmly. The listing skips clone size in some rows; elsewhere it reads once, few, many or a size class.

D,J,V,size,DNA,CDR3
NA,TRBJ1-1,TRBV11-2,NA,TGTGCCAGCAGCTTAGATCACTACCGCGGGGAAGCTTTCTTT,CASSLDHYRGEAFF
TRBD1,TRBJ1-1,TRBV14,NA,TGTGCCAGCAGCCGGACAGGTCCTAACACTGAAGCTTTCTTT,CASSRTGPNTEAFF
TRBD1,TRBJ1-6,TRBV27,few,TGTGCCAGCACCTCCCAGGGGGCCTATTCACCCCTCCACTTT,CASTSQGAYSPLHF
NA,TRBJ1-2,TRBV13,few,TGTGCCAGCAGCTTAATGAGGGGCCCCGGCTACACCTTC,CASSLMRGPGYTF
NA,TRBJ2-2,TRBV7-9,few,TGTGCCAGCAGCTTAGTACAGAACACCGGGGAGCTGTTTTTT,CASSLVQNTGELFF
NA,TRBJ2-1,TRBV5-4,many,TGTGCCAGCAGCTTGGAGGGAGTTCGCTACAATGAGCAGTTCTTC,CASSLEGVRYNEQFF
NA,TRBJ1-4,TRBV6-6,few,TGTGCCAGCAGTTACTCTAAACAGGGAAGGCATGAAAAACTGTTTTTT,CASSYSKQGRHEKLFF
TRBD2,TRBJ2-7,TRBV2,many,TGTGCCAGCGCGACTAGCCGAATCTACGAGCAGTACTTC,CASATSRIYEQYF
TRBD2,TRBJ2-1,TRBV7-9,NA,TGTGCCAGCAGCTTAGTGGCTAGCGGGAACAATGAGCAGTTCTTC,CASSLVASGNNEQFF
NA,TRBJ2-5,TRBV29-1,few,TGCAGCGTTGAATCGGCACAGGGTCGAGAGACCCAGTACTTC,CSVESAQGRETQYF
NA,TRBJ2-5,TRBV10-3,few,TGTGCCATCACCGGGGGGCTTGGTGAGACCCAGTACTTC,CAITGGLGETQYF
NA,TRBJ1-4,TRBV12-5,NA,TGTGCTAGTGGTTTGGTCATTGGGCTTACAAAACTGTTTTTT,CASGLVIGLTKLFF
NA,TRBJ2-5,TRBV11-3,NA,TGTGCCAGCAGCTTAGGGAGGGCCTCATCAGGGGAAGAGACCCAGTACTTC,CASSLGRASSGEETQYF
TRBD1,TRBJ1-2,TRBV5-4,NA,TGTGCCAGCAGCTTGGGAGACAGGGAGGATGGCTACACCTTC,CASSLGDREDGYTF
TRBD1,TRBJ1-6,TRBV4-1,NA,TGCGCCAGCAGCCAAGATAGGGACAGGGCGAGGTCACCCCTCCACTTT,CASSQDRDRARSPLHF
TRBD1,TRBJ1-6,TRBV2,few,TGTGCCAGCAGGGTACACCAGGGGGTAGGCTCACCCCTCCACTTT,CASRVHQGVGSPLHF
TRBD2,TRBJ2-7,TRBV30,NA,TGTGCCTGGAGTCCACGGGGGACTAGTGGCTACGAGCAGTACTTC,CAWSPRGTSGYEQYF
NA,TRBJ2-7,TRBV7-2,NA,TGTGCCAGCAGCTTAGCGGGGGTGGGTGCCTACGAGCAGTACTTC,CASSLAGVGAYEQYF
NA,TRBJ1-1,TRBV7-8,NA,TGTGCCAGCAGTAAAGTGGAGCAGAACACTGAAGCTTTCTTT,CASSKVEQNTEAFF